This TCR beta chain appears in the sequencing data of a study of blood T cell repertoires in COVID-19. From germline, CDR1 is LGHDT and CDR2 YNNKEL (reference sequence). CDR3 length equals 14 residues. Between the trimmed V and J ends, which lost 1 base and 4 bases, there was a span of 10 bases. Sequenced by immunoSEQ multiplex PCR; TCRdb stores in-frame clones only, minus some. The sample lists fewer than 100,000 clones; about nine tenths were seen once. Sequencing was performed on peripheral blood. This chain uses TRBV3-1 (or the pseudogene TRBV3-2) with TRBJ2-5; no firm D call. This clonotype was sampled from a woman of 80 years or more with acute or convalescent COVID-19. CDR3 nucleotide sequence: TGTGCCAGCAGCCAAGTTAGAGGTGGAGAGACCCAGTACTTC. Protein product: CASSQVRGGETQYF.